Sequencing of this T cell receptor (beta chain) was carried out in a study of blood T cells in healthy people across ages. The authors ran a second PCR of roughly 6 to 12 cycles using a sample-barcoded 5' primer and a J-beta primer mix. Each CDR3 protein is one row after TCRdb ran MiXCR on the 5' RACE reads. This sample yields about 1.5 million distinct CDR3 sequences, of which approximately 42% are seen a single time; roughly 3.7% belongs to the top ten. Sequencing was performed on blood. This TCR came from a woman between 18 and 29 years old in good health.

The CDR3 DNA reads TGCGCCAGCAGCCGAGCTCTAGCGGGGACTCCCTACGAGCAGTACTTC. Encoded protein: CASSRALAGTPYEQYF. This chain uses TRBV4-1 with TRBJ2-7; 9 nucleotides agree with TRBD2. Unmatched junction bases numbered 9, after V lost 4 bases and J lost 2 bases. Per the germline V gene, CDR1 is MGHRA and CDR2 is YSYEKL. This CDR3 spans 16 amino acids.